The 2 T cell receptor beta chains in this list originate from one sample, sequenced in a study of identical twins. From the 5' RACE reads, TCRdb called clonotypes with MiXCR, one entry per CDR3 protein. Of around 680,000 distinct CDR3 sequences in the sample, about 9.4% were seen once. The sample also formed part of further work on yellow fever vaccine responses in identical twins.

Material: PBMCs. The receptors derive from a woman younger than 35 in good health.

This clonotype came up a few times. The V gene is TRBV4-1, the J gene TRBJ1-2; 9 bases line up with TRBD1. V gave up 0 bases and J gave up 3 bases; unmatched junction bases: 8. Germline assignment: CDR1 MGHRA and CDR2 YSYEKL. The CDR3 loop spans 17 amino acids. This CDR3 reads CASSQDFRDRVDYGYTF. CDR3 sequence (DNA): TGCGCCAGCAGCCAAGATTTCCGGGACAGGGTTGACTATGGCTACACCTTC.

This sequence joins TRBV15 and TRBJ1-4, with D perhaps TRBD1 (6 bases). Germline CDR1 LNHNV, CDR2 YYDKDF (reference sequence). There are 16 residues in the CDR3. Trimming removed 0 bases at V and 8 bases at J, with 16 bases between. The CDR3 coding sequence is TGTGCCACCAGCAGAGATCGGGGGGCGGTTCGAGAAAAACTGTTTTTT. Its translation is CATSRDRGAVREKLFF. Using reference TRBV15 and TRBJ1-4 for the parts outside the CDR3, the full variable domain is DAMVIQNPRYQVTQFGKPVTLSCSQTLNHNVMYWYQQKSSQAPKLLFHYYDKDFNNEADTPDNFQSRRPNTSFCFLDIRSPGLGDTAMYLCATSRDRGAVREKLFFGSGTQLSVL.